These 29 T cell receptor beta chains were all obtained from the same sample, sequenced in a study of blood T cell repertoires in COVID-19. Some clones are missing from TCRdb's copy, which holds only in-frame ones; the method was immunoSEQ multiplex PCR. The data show some 87,000 clones, around nine tenths seen once. Sequenced: peripheral blood. The receptors were gathered from a human donor with COVID-19, enrolled during active disease. The donor label of this sample is uncertain.

The chain is built from TRBV19 and TRBJ1-6, with a possible D match to TRBD1 (5 bases). Trimming pared 10 bases from V and 5 bases from J, leaving 12 bases between. The CDR3 runs to 13 residues. Germline V gene data show CDR1 as LNHDA and CDR2 as SQIVND (reference sequence). In nucleotides, the CDR3 is TGTGCCACCGCGGGGCAGCATAATTCACCCCTCCACTTT. Protein sequence: CATAGQHNSPLHF.

The rearrangement links TRBV18 to TRBJ2-2; D is perhaps TRBD1 (6 bases). The germline V gene encodes CDR1 KGHSH and CDR2 LQKENI. V was clipped by 4 bases and J by 1 base, with 7 bases between them. The CDR3 length is 14 residues. CDR3 bases: TGTGCCAGCTCACGAGGGGGGAACACCGGGGAGCTGTTTTTT. Translating it yields CASSRGGNTGELFF.

The genes are TRBV6-6 and TRBJ1-1; 9 nucleotides line up with TRBD1. The ends lost 5 bases at V and 3 bases at J; junction bases unmatched: 4. This CDR3 has 14 amino acids. Germline CDR1 reads MNHNY; CDR2 reads SVGAGI (reference sequence). Here the CDR3 reads CASSTGQGDTEAFF. In DNA form, the CDR3 reads TGTGCCAGCAGTACGGGACAGGGAGACACTGAAGCTTTCTTT.

This chain links TRBV7-2 with TRBJ2-7, with 8 bases matching TRBD1. The germline CDR1 and CDR2 sequences are SGHTA and FQGNSA. This CDR3 comprises 14 residues. With V trimmed by 5 bases and J by 5 bases, 8 bases remained unmatched. DNA for the CDR3: TGTGCCAGCAGCGACAGGGGCATTGGTCACGAGCAGTACTTC. It translates to CASSDRGIGHEQYF.

The genes are TRBV11-2 and TRBJ1-1, with 12 bases identical to TRBD1. CDR1 is SGHAT and CDR2 is FQNNGV in the germline V gene. J lost 5 bases, V lost 5 bases, and 6 bases had no gene match. This CDR3 is 15 amino acids long. The CDR3 spells CASSEGTGGGTEAFF. The CDR3 DNA is TGTGCCAGCAGCGAAGGGACAGGGGGCGGGACTGAAGCTTTCTTT.

This clone appeared once. This chain joins TRBV5-5 and TRBJ2-5, with 9 bases fitting TRBD1. With 4 bases clipped from V and 0 bases from J, the junction kept 7 bases outside the gene matches. The CDR3 has 16 amino acids. The germline V gene encodes CDR1 SGHKS and CDR2 YYEKEE (reference sequence). The CDR3 spells CASSPRTGVYQETQYF. In nucleotides, the CDR3 is TGTGCCAGCAGCCCACGGACAGGGGTGTACCAAGAGACCCAGTACTTC.

This clone was detected once. The chain has TRBV19 and TRBJ1-4; TRBD1 aligns across 9 bases. CDR3 length: 15 amino acids. Germline V gene lookup returns CDR1 LNHDA and CDR2 SQIVND (reference sequence). With V trimmed by 3 bases and J by 4 bases, 3 bases remained unmatched. This chain's CDR3 is CASSIGTGFNEKLFF. The DNA of the CDR3 is TGTGCCAGTAGTATCGGGACAGGGTTTAATGAAAAACTGTTTTTT.

A single count supports this clone. The chain is built from TRBV13 and TRBJ2-2; D is unresolved. V was clipped by 5 bases and J by 6 bases, with 10 bases between them. CDR3 length: 13 residues. Germline V CDR1 and CDR2: PRHDT, FYEKMQ (reference sequence). In DNA, the CDR3 is TGTGCCAGCAGCCCCCACAGTGCCGGGGAGCTGTTTTTT. This translates into CASSPHSAGELFF.

This chain joins TRBV6-2 or TRBV6-3 and TRBJ1-2; no firm D call. The CDR3 extends over 13 amino acids. CDR1 and CDR2 (germline): MNHEY, SVGEGT. The V and J ends lost 5 bases and 4 bases respectively, with 11 bases between them. CDR3 nucleotides: TGTGCCAGCAGTCGGAGGGTACTCTATGGCTACACCTTC. This gives the protein CASSRRVLYGYTF.

Here the CDR3 DNA reads TGCGCCAGCAGTCAACCCCGAAAAGGGGCCCTCGAAGGAGCAACTAATGAAAAACTGTTTTTT. Translation: CASSQPRKGALEGATNEKLFF. The rearrangement uses TRBV23-1 and TRBJ1-4; maybe TRBD1 (5 bases). TRBV23-1 is assigned to the ORF class and has an uncertain function. Trimming removed 2 bases from V and 0 bases from J, with 25 bases in between. There are 21 residues in the CDR3.

V gene TRBV7-2 combines with J gene TRBJ1-4, with 7 bases identical to TRBD1. The J segment lost 8 bases and the V segment lost 1 base, leaving 4 bases of the junction unmatched. The V gene's germline CDR1 is SGHTA and CDR2 FQGNSA. The CDR3 is made up of 14 amino acids. The CDR3 here is CASSLGTGEEKLFF. The CDR3 DNA follows: TGTGCCAGCAGCTTAGGGACAGGCGAGGAAAAACTGTTTTTT.

The CDR3, as DNA: TGTGCCAGCAGCTTCCACAGGGAATTGAACACTGAAGCTTTCTTT. Amino acid sequence: CASSFHRELNTEAFF. The J gene is TRBJ1-1, the V gene TRBV7-8, with TRBD1 as a possible D gene (6 bases). The germline V gene encodes CDR1 SGHVS and CDR2 FQNEAQ. This CDR3 is 15 amino acids long. V shed 3 bases and J shed 0 bases, with 11 bases lying between them. Based on the CDR3 plus reference TRBV7-8 and TRBJ1-1, the full variable domain is GAGVSQSPRYKVAKRGQDVALRCDPISGHVSLFWYQQALGQGPEFLTYFQNEAQLDKSGLPSDRFFAERPEGSVSTLKIQRTQQEDSAVYLCASSFHRELNTEAFFGQGTRLTVV.

This chain links TRBV23-1 with TRBJ2-7; 7 nucleotides match TRBD1. TRBV23-1 falls under the ORF class, with uncertain function. CDR3 size: 17 residues. J gave up 0 bases and V 0 bases, and 8 bases lay outside the gene matches. The CDR3 spells CASSQSWRQGHSYEQYF. The CDR3 coding sequence is TGCGCCAGCAGTCAATCGTGGAGACAGGGCCACTCCTACGAGCAGTACTTC.

V usage is TRBV20-1 and J usage is TRBJ1-1, with D tentatively TRBD1 (5 bases). Germline loops: CDR1 DFQATT, CDR2 SNEGSKA (reference sequence). Trimming took 3 bases from V and 5 from J, leaving 16 bases between them. This CDR3 contains 14 residues. Here the CDR3 DNA reads TGCAGTGCTAGTCCCCCATCGCGGGGGACTGAAGCTTTCTTT. Residues: CSASPPSRGTEAFF.

This clone was seen a single time. The V and J genes are TRBV3-1 (or the pseudogene TRBV3-2) and TRBJ1-5; 9 nucleotides line up with TRBD1. The CDR3 extends over 15 amino acids. Germline V gene sequence: CDR1 LGHDT, CDR2 YNNKEL (reference sequence). The trim removed 4 bases at V and 7 bases at J, leaving 8 bases unmatched. CDR3 sequence (DNA): TGTGCCAGCAGCCCCCGGACAGGGGCGTCCCAGCCCCAGCATTTT. The encoded protein is CASSPRTGASQPQHF.

The chain has TRBV7-2 and TRBJ2-1; 9 bases align to TRBD2. The CDR3 has 16 residues. Germline V gives CDR1 SGHTA, CDR2 FQGNSA. V gave up 2 bases and J gave up 5 bases; unmatched junction bases: 7. The CDR3 bases are TGTGCCAGCAGCTTACCCCGGGCTAGCGGGGACAATGAGCAGTTCTTC. Protein product: CASSLPRASGDNEQFF. Full variable domain (rest looked up from reference TRBV7-2 and TRBJ2-1): GAGVSQSPSNKVTEKGKDVELRCDPISGHTALYWYRQSLGQGLEFLIYFQGNSAPDKSGLPSDRFSAERTGGSVSTLTIQRTQQEDSAVYLCASSLPRASGDNEQFFGPGTRLTVL.

The chain carries TRBV7-2 and TRBJ1-2, with D hard to call. The CDR3 extends over 13 amino acids. V gave up 1 base and J gave up 7 bases, with 10 bases separating them. The V gene's germline CDR1 is SGHTA and CDR2 FQGNSA. As DNA, the CDR3 is TGTGCCAGCAGCTTAGGTAGGAGCCGTGGCTACACCTTC. The encoded protein is CASSLGRSRGYTF. The full variable domain, its missing parts supplied by reference TRBV7-2 and TRBJ1-2, is GAGVSQSPSNKVTEKGKDVELRCDPISGHTALYWYRQSLGQGLEFLIYFQGNSAPDKSGLPSDRFSAERTGGSVSTLTIQRTQQEDSAVYLCASSLGRSRGYTFGSGTRLTVV.

The chain combines TRBV9 with TRBJ1-5; 12 nucleotides agree with TRBD1. CDR3 length equals 15 residues. Germline CDR1 SGDLS, CDR2 YYNGEE. With 3 bases clipped from V and 6 bases from J, the junction kept 4 bases outside the gene matches. CDR3 residues: CASSAGQGASQPQHF. Here the CDR3 DNA reads TGTGCCAGCAGCGCGGGACAGGGGGCAAGTCAGCCCCAGCATTTT.

Here the CDR3 DNA reads TGTGCCAGCAGCCTAATGAACACTGAAGCTTTCTTT. Its protein product is CASSLMNTEAFF. The gene calls are TRBV14 and TRBJ1-1; D is uncertain. Trimming stripped 4 bases from V and 0 bases from J, with 3 bases between. Germline assignment: CDR1 SGHDN and CDR2 FVKESK. This CDR3 has 12 amino acids.

The chain is built from TRBV11-2 and TRBJ1-4, with D uncertain. V was clipped by 5 bases and J by 8 bases, with 9 bases between them. The CDR3 sequence is 12 residues long. The germline V gene encodes CDR1 SGHAT and CDR2 FQNNGV. CDR3 protein: CASSPFGEKLFF. In nucleotides, the CDR3 is TGTGCCAGCAGCCCCTTCGGGGAAAAACTGTTTTTT.

The V and J genes are TRBV5-5 and TRBJ2-1, with 8 bases matching TRBD2. CDR1 and CDR2 from the germline V gene are SGHKS and YYEKEE (reference sequence). V was pared by 4 bases and J by 4 bases, with 13 bases of the junction left unmatched. This CDR3 is built from 17 residues. The CDR3 reads CASSVLTSEDEYNEQFF. CDR3 bases: TGTGCCAGCAGCGTCTTGACTAGCGAAGACGAATACAATGAGCAGTTCTTC.

The rearrangement joins TRBV24-1 to TRBJ1-1, with TRBD1 identical over 7 bases. Germline loops: CDR1 KGHDR, CDR2 SFDVKD. The CDR3 length is 13 residues. V trimming: 7 bases; J trimming: 0 bases; junction bases outside the gene matches: 1. Here the CDR3 reads CATRGQMNTEAFF. CDR3 nucleotide sequence: TGTGCCACCAGGGGACAGATGAACACTGAAGCTTTCTTT.

This clone was counted between two and nine times. The gene calls are TRBV25-1 and TRBJ1-2, with D perhaps matching TRBD1 (5 bases). This CDR3 comprises 15 residues. Germline V gene data show CDR1 as MGHDK and CDR2 as SYGVNS. Deletions cut 4 bases from V and 4 bases from J, with 16 bases between. CDR3 nucleotides: TGTGCCAGCAGTGCCCTTGACAGAGAACTCTATGGCTACACCTTC. Translation gives CASSALDRELYGYTF.

The chain is built from TRBV6-2 or TRBV6-3 and TRBJ2-7, with D possibly matching TRBD2 (6 bases). The V gene's germline CDR1 is MNHEY and CDR2 SVGEGT. V gave up 4 bases and J gave up 4 bases, with 17 bases separating them. This CDR3 region has 15 residues. The CDR3 region has the DNA TGTGCCAGCAGTTCCCTTAGCGGAAAACTGTACGAGCAGTACTTC. It specifies CASSSLSGKLYEQYF.

The J gene is TRBJ1-3, the V gene TRBV7-3; 7 bases are shared with TRBD1. Germline V gene lookup returns CDR1 SGHTA and CDR2 FQGTGA. The CDR3 is 15 amino acids. V lost 2 bases, J lost 0 bases, and 1 base stayed unmatched. The CDR3 DNA follows: TGTGCCAGCAGCTTACGGGACAGCTCTGGAAACACCATATATTTT. It translates to CASSLRDSSGNTIYF.

This chain uses TRBV7-4 with TRBJ1-3; 8 bases match TRBD1. V shed 6 bases, J shed 4 bases, and the junction held 8 bases outside the gene matches. Germline CDR1 SGHVT, CDR2 SQSDAQ. CDR3 size: 15 residues. The CDR3: CASREDRVGGNTIYF. The CDR3 DNA sequence: TGTGCCAGCAGAGAGGACAGGGTGGGAGGAAACACCATATATTTT. Complete variable domain (other parts from reference TRBV7-4 and TRBJ1-3): GAGVSQSPRYKVAKRGRDVALRCDSISGHVTLYWYRQTLGQGSEVLTYSQSDAQRDKSGRPSGRFSAERPERSVSTLKIQRTEQGDSAVYLCASREDRVGGNTIYFGEGSWLTVV.

The rearrangement uses TRBV7-3 and TRBJ2-5; a possible D gene is TRBD1 (6 bases). CDR1 is SGHTA and CDR2 is FQGTGA in the germline V gene. The CDR3 loop spans 17 amino acids. Trimming took off 1 base at V and 4 bases at J, with 19 bases between the two ends. The CDR3 DNA reads as TGTGCCAGCAGCTTAATAAAGGGGGTTGAGGGAAGAGAGACCCAGTACTTC. Amino acids: CASSLIKGVEGRETQYF.

The chain carries TRBV30 and TRBJ1-5; no reliable D call. V was shortened by 1 base and J by 3 bases, with 7 bases between the two germline ends. The length of the CDR3 is 13 residues. Per germline, CDR1 GTSNPN and CDR2 SVGIG (reference sequence). The CDR3: CAWSERDNQPQHF. DNA for the CDR3: TGTGCCTGGAGTGAACGGGACAATCAGCCCCAGCATTTT.

This clone turned up a few times. The chain couples TRBV7-8 to TRBJ2-1; 7 positions agree with TRBD2. Germline lookup yields CDR1 SGHVS and CDR2 FQNEAQ. The CDR3 has 15 amino acids. V was clipped by 1 base and J by 3 bases; unmatched bases: 3. CDR3 loop: CASSLGGSLYNEQFF. The CDR3 DNA is TGTGCCAGCAGCTTAGGCGGGAGCCTCTACAATGAGCAGTTCTTC.